This TCR beta chain originates from a study of TIL therapy for anti-PD-1-resistant metastatic lung cancer (TCRdb year 2021). Some background on the complete study: Tumors were collected before any PD-1/PD-L1 blockade, after which patients were given nivolumab, and patients who progressed were given lymphodepletion, an infusion of expanded TIL and IL-2. Enrolled patients had a median age of roughly 50 years (range about 35-85) and a median tumor PD-L1 proportion score of approximately 6%. Most of the cohort had lung adenocarcinoma, several tumors were EGFR-mutant and two were ALK-rearranged, and half of the patients were current or former smokers. Across the cohort, whole-exome sequencing showed a median non-synonymous tumor mutation burden of 1.5 mutations per megabase. Tumor and peripheral blood T cell receptor beta sequencing was used to track clonotypes across tumor, expanded TIL product and serial blood samples. The full study reports these points: The cohort was highly selected, including more treatment-naive, never-smoker and oncogene-addicted patients than is typical, which limits generalizability. The baseline peripheral repertoire was partially replaced by infused TIL clonotypes, which then decayed over months, and persistence showed no apparent association with response. The study protocol defined all tumor marker inferences as exploratory.

TCR beta CDR3 regions were amplified from genomic DNA by bias-controlled multiplex PCR with the immunoSEQ v3 hsTCRB kit. TCR libraries were sequenced on an Illumina NextSeq 500 to 2 million or so read pairs for survey level or roughly 4.5-6.5 million for deep level. In the paper's pipeline: V, D and J genes were assigned, non-productive sequences were removed, and clonality was reported by immunoSEQ Analyzer software. Repertoires were compared using productive Simpson clonality and Morisita overlap index of productive TRB rearrangements between infused TIL and blood. Absolute clonotype counts in blood were estimated as lymphocyte count times CD3+ fraction times the clone's productive frequency. TCRdb retrieved this table from immuneACCESS and kept in-frame rearrangements only. Not all clones are present; in checked studies, unresolved V genes account for under half, and no reason is known for the remainder. V and J calls and clone size are those listed in that table; D and trimming were worked out from the DNA. The sample table shows under 70,000 clones, and around 79% are seen once. The top ten clones comprise roughly 2% of the sample.

Worth noting for this clone: Its recognized antigen is unknown. Base-call qualities are not available, and no considerably larger clone is one nucleotide away.

This specimen's time point label, interpreted: pre-treatment sample, taken before nivolumab and TIL therapy. Adults with stage 4 NSCLC were enrolled from October 2017 to January 2020 in a dual-center phase I trial. Samples were obtained from a single-arm, open-label phase I trial in which tumor-infiltrating lymphocyte therapy with nivolumab was evaluated in advanced non-small cell lung cancer. Mononuclear cells from blood collected in EDTA tubes were isolated on a Ficoll gradient and snap-frozen as pellets, and DNA was then extracted using a Qiagen mini-prep kit. This clonotype was obtained from a person aged 25-85 years with non-small cell lung cancer. Sequences were derived from blood, sampled at baseline.

This receptor carries the CDR3 CASSLGTGVDGYTF. The DNA sequence is TGCGCCAGCAGCTTGGGGACAGGGGTCGATGGCTACACCTTC. The sequence is built from TRBV5-1 and TRBJ1-2, and TRBD1 matches 9 of the central bases. Clipping removes 0 bases from V and 6 bases from J, with 3 as the unmatched junction base count. The CDR3 holds 14 amino acids from the cysteine to the phenylalanine. CDR3 DNA is the only sequence kept; it has 42 bases, read in frame from the first base. From the germline V gene, CDR1 is SGHRS and CDR2 is YFSETQ. Full variable domain (CDR3 extended with the reference TRBV5-1 and TRBJ1-2 proteins): KAGVTQTPRYLIKTRGQQVTLSCSPISGHRSVSWYQQTPGQGLQFLFEYFSETQRNKGNFPGRFSGRQFSNSRSEMNVSTLELGDSALYLCASSLGTGVDGYTFGSGTRLTVV.